Sequencing of this T cell receptor beta chain was carried out in a study of blood T cell repertoires in COVID-19. Method: immunoSEQ multiplex PCR; TCRdb's copy keeps in-frame clones and lacks some. The data hold about 480,000 clones, with about 88% observed a single time. The CDR3 totals 15 residues. Germline CDR1 is LGHDT and CDR2 is YNNKEL (reference sequence). Trimming pared 5 bases from V and 3 bases from J, leaving 14 bases between. Sequenced: peripheral blood. The V and J genes are TRBV3-1 (or the pseudogene TRBV3-2) and TRBJ1-5; a weak D match, TRBD1 (6 bases). The sequence was collected from a man between 18 and 29 years old with COVID-19, enrolled during active disease. CDR3 loop: CASSSGEGHNQPQHF. The CDR3, as DNA: TGTGCCAGCAGCTCCGGAGAGGGACACAATCAGCCCCAGCATTTT.